This T cell receptor beta chain was sequenced for a study of shared clonotypes between healthy human individuals. Study-level information: CD4 naive cells filled three plates per donor, CD4 memory three, CD8 naive two and CD8 memory one. Study-wide findings and caveats: Sharing across several donors was seen in 4% to 5.5% of naive CD4 clonotypes.

Splitting of each subset's genomic DNA was done evenly across several immunoSEQ plates. About 30,000 T cell genomes, or approximately 190 ng DNA, went into the sorted-subset replicate PCRs. Profiling relied on immunoSEQ multiplex PCR, and the TCRdb table lists in-frame clones only, not all of them. The data contain about 2.4 million clones, 90% to 95% of them singletons. The CDR3 sequence is 15 residues long. The germline V gene has CDR1 SGHKS and CDR2 YYEKEE (reference sequence). J lost 7 bases, V lost 5 bases, and 11 bases had no gene match. Turning to this clone: No antigen is known for it.

This sequence was found in a man between 18 and 29 years old in good health. Some clones in this sample may be carry-over from other donors' samples. The sequenced material came from naive CD4+ T cells from PBMCs. This sample's subset: CD45RA+ positively selected. The V and J genes are TRBV5-5 and TRBJ1-5; 8 bases line up with TRBD1. The CDR3 reads CASSQNGQGGQPQHF. Here the CDR3 DNA reads TGTGCCAGCAGTCAAAATGGACAGGGAGGGCAGCCCCAGCATTTT.